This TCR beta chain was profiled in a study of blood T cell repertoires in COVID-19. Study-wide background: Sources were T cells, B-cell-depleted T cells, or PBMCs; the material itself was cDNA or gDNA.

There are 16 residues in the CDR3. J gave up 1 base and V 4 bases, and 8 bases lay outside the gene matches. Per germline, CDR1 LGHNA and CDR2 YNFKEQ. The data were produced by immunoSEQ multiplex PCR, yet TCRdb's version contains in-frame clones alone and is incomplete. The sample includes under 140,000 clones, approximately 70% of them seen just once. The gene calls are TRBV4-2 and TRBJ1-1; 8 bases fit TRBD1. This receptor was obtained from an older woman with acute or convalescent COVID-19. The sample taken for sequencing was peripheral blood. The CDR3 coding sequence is TGTGCCAGCAGCCGAGGGACAGGATTATCGAACACTGAAGCTTTCTTT. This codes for CASSRGTGLSNTEAFF.